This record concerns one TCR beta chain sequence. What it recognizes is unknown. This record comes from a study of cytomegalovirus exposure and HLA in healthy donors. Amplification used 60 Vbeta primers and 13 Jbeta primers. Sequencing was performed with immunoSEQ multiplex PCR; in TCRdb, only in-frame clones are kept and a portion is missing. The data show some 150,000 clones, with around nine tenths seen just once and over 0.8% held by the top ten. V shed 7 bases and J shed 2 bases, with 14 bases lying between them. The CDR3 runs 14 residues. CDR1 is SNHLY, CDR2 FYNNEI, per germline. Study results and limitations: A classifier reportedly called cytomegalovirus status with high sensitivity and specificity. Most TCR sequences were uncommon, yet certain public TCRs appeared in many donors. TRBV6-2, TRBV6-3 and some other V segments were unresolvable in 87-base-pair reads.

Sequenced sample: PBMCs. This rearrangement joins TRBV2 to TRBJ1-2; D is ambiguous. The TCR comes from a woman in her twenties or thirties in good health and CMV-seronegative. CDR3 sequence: CASIYDTVNYGYTF. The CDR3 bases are TGTGCCAGCATTTACGACACTGTGAACTATGGCTACACCTTC.